This T cell receptor (beta chain) appears in the sequencing data of a study of OX40 agonist ivuxolimab in advanced cancers. As for the study in general: The dose-escalation group included hepatocellular carcinoma, melanoma, renal cell carcinoma and head and neck cancer. Study observations and caveats: Fewer expanded clones were found on average in CD4+ than in CD8+ T cells. Among expanded peripheral T cells, antigen specificity went undetermined.

V lost 2 bases, J lost 0 bases, and 7 bases lay in between. This CDR3 is built from 15 residues. The germline CDR1 and CDR2 sequences are MNHEY and SMNVEV (reference sequence). This clone came up once. What it binds is unknown. Method: immunoSEQ multiplex PCR; TCRdb's copy keeps in-frame clones and lacks some. Altogether tens of thousands of clones are present, roughly 80% being singletons, with the ten largest covering approximately 11%. The chain uses TRBV27 and TRBJ2-2, with a tentative D call TRBD1 (5 bases). This TCR was recovered from an adult with an advanced solid tumor such as melanoma, head and neck, liver or kidney cancer. Sequencing used CD4+ or CD8+ T cells sorted from blood, obtained in a trial of the OX40 agonist ivuxolimab. The CDR3 DNA is TGTGCCAGCAGTTTAGCCAGGGCGAACACCGGGGAGCTGTTTTTT. This gives the protein CASSLARANTGELFF.